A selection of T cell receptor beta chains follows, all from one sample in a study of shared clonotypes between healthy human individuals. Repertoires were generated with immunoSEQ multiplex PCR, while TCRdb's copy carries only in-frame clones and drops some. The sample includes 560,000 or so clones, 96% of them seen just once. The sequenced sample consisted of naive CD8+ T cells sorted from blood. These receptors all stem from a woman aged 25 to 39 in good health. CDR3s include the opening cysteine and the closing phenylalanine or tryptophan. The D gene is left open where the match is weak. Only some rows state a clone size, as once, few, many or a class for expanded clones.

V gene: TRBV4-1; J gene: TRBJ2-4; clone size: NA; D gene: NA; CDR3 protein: CASSQEAGKNIQYF; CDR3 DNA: TGCGCCAGCAGCCAAGAGGCGGGGAAAAACATTCAGTACTTC
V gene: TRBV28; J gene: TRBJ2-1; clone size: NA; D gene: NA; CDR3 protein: CATSLGPSLKSNEQFF; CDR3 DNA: TGTGCCACCAGTTTAGGGCCAAGCCTAAAGAGCAATGAGCAGTTCTTC
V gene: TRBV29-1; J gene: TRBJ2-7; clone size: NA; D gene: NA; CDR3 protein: CSVDSGTTGALYEQYF; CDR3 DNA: TGCAGCGTTGATAGCGGTACTACAGGGGCCCTCTACGAGCAGTACTTC
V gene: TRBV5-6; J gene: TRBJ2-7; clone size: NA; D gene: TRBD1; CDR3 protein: CASSPGRGPYEQYF; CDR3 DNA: TGTGCCAGCAGCCCCGGAAGGGGGCCCTACGAGCAGTACTTC
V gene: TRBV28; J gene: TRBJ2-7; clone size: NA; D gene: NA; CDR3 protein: CASSFTYEQYF; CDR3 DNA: TGTGCCAGCAGTTTTACCTACGAGCAGTACTTC
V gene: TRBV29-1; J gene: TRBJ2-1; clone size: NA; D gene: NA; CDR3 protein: CSTGLRNEQFF; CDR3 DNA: TGCAGCACGGGACTGAGGAATGAGCAGTTCTTC
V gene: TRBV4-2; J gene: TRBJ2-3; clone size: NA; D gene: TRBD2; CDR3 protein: CASSQGTSGSTDTQYF; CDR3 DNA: TGTGCCAGCAGCCAAGGTACTAGCGGGAGCACAGATACGCAGTATTTT
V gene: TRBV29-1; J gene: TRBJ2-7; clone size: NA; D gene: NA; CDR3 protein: CSVKTRVTYEQYF; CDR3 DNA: TGCAGCGTTAAAACGAGGGTAACCTACGAGCAGTACTTC
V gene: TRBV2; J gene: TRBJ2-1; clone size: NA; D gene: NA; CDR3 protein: CASRESGWDSYNEQFF; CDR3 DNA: TGTGCCAGCAGGGAGTCAGGTTGGGACTCTTACAATGAGCAGTTCTTC
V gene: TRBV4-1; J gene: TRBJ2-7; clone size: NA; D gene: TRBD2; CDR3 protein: CASSHIAAGGLSYEQYF; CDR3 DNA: TGCGCCAGCAGCCACATCGCGGCGGGGGGCTTGTCCTACGAGCAGTACTTC
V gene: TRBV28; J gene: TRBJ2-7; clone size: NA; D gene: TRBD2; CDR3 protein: CASRPSSGVLEQYF; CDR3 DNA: TGTGCCAGCAGACCGTCTAGCGGAGTCTTAGAGCAGTACTTC
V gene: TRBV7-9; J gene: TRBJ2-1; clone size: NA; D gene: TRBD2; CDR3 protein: CASSSGLPGEFF; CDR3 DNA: TGTGCCAGCAGCTCGGGACTACCCGGGGAGTTCTTC
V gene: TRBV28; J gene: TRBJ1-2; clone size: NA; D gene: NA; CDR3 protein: CASSQTGRVYGYTF; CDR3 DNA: TGTGCCAGCAGTCAAACGGGGCGTGTCTATGGCTACACCTTC
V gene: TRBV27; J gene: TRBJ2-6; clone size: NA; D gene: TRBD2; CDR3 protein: CASNSGGSGANVLTF; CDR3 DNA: TGTGCCAGCAATTCGGGGGGCTCTGGGGCCAACGTCCTGACTTTC
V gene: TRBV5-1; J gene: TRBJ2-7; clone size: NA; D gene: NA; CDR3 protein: CASSLGQNQYEQYF; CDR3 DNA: TGCGCCAGCAGCTTGGGGCAGAACCAATACGAGCAGTACTTC
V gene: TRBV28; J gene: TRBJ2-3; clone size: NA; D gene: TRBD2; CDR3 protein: CASSRLAGFTDTQYF; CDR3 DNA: TGTGCCAGCAGCCGACTAGCGGGATTCACAGATACGCAGTATTTT
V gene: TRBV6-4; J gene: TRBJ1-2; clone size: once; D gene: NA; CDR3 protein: CASSDSPRAGYTF; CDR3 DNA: TGTGCCAGCAGTGACTCCCCCAGGGCTGGCTACACCTTC
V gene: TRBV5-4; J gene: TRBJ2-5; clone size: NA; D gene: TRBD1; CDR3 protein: CASSGGQGMGETQYF; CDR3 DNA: TGTGCCAGCAGCGGCGGACAGGGTATGGGGGAGACCCAGTACTTC
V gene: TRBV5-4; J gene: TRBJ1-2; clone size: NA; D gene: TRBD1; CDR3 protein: CASSLGTGARGYTF; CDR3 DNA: TGTGCCAGCAGCCTCGGGACAGGGGCTCGGGGCTACACCTTC
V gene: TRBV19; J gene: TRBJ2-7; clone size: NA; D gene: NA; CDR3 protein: CASSDDSTYEQYF; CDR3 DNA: TGTGCCAGTAGTGATGACAGTACCTACGAGCAGTACTTC